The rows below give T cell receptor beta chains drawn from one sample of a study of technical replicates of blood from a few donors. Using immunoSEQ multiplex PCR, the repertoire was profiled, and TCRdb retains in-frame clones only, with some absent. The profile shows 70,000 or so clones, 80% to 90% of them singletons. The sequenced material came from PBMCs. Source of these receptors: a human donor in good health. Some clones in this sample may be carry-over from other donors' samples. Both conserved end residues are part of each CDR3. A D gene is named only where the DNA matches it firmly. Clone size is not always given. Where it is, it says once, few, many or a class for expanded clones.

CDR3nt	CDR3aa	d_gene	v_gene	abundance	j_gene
TGTGCCAGCAGCGAGGGACAAAAAGCTTTCTTT	CASSEGQKAFF	-	TRBV5-5	-	TRBJ1-1
TGTGCCAGCAGCTGGACTGAGAACACTGAAGCTTTCTTT	CASSWTENTEAFF	-	TRBV5-4	-	TRBJ1-1
TGTGCCAGCAGCCCTTACCGGACAGGGGGCTCGAACGAGCAGTACTTC	CASSPYRTGGSNEQYF	TRBD1	TRBV7-2	-	TRBJ2-7
TGTGCCAGCAGTTACGGGACTAGCCGGCCTAATGAGCAGTTCTTC	CASSYGTSRPNEQFF	TRBD2	TRBV14	once	TRBJ2-1
TGTGCCAGCAAAGAGAGGGCGAACACTGAAGCTTTCTTT	CASKERANTEAFF	-	TRBV6-5	-	TRBJ1-1
TGTGCCAGCAGCTTAGGTCCTAGCGGGGTGCAAGAGACCCAGTACTTC	CASSLGPSGVQETQYF	TRBD2	TRBV7-9	-	TRBJ2-5
TGCGCCAGCAGCTTGGGTGGGCCTTCCTACGAGCAGTACTTC	CASSLGGPSYEQYF	-	TRBV5-1	-	TRBJ2-7
TGTGCCTGGAGTGGACAGACCTACGAGCAGTACTTC	CAWSGQTYEQYF	-	TRBV30	once	TRBJ2-7
TGTGCCAGCAGCTTATCATCTAACCCGGGACAGGGAAATGAGCAGTTCTTC	CASSLSSNPGQGNEQFF	TRBD1	TRBV7-6	once	TRBJ2-1
TGCGCCAGCAGCCAAGATTTGCGGACTGAAGCTTTCTTT	CASSQDLRTEAFF	-	TRBV4-3	-	TRBJ1-1
TGTGCCAGCAGCCATTTCTCCGGTCGACTCTGGGAGCAGTACTTC	CASSHFSGRLWEQYF	-	TRBV14	few	TRBJ2-7
TGCAGTGTCTGGGGGGGAGAGACCCAGTACTTC	CSVWGGETQYF	TRBD2	TRBV20-1	once	TRBJ2-5
TGCGCCAGCAGCGTTGGGTCTAGCGGGGGGGCAAACGAGCAGTACTTC	CASSVGSSGGANEQYF	TRBD2	TRBV5-1	-	TRBJ2-7
TGTGCCAGTAGGGGACTAGCGACAGGAGAAGCCGGGGAGCTGTTTTTT	CASRGLATGEAGELFF	TRBD2	TRBV19	-	TRBJ2-2
TGTGCCAGCAGCTACGACAGGAAGGGTGAAAAACTGTTTTTT	CASSYDRKGEKLFF	-	TRBV5-6	-	TRBJ1-4
TGTGCCAGCAGCCAGTGGACTAGCGCTCAAGAGACCCAGTACTTC	CASSQWTSAQETQYF	TRBD2	TRBV4-2	-	TRBJ2-5
TGTGCCAGCAGCCCCCGGGAGGGCAATCAGCCCCAGCATTTT	CASSPREGNQPQHF	-	TRBV7-9	-	TRBJ1-5
TGTGCCAGCAGCTTAACCTCTAGCGGCCTGAACACCGGGGAGCTGTTTTTT	CASSLTSSGLNTGELFF	TRBD2	TRBV11-1	-	TRBJ2-2
TGTGCCACCAGCCCAGGGGGATCACCCCTCCACTTT	CATSPGGSPLHF	TRBD1	TRBV9	few	TRBJ1-6
TGCGCCAGCAGCCAAGATGGCGGGAGGGCGAATGAGCAGTTCTTC	CASSQDGGRANEQFF	TRBD2	TRBV4-3	-	TRBJ2-1
TGTGCCAGCAGGATACAGGGGATTTTCTATGGCTACACCTTC	CASRIQGIFYGYTF	TRBD1	TRBV6-6	-	TRBJ1-2
TGTGCCAGCAGCGGGGAAAGCGGGGGAGGGGAGACCCAGTACTTC	CASSGESGGGETQYF	TRBD2	TRBV9	-	TRBJ2-5
TGTGCCAGCAGCTTGGGACAGGCTAGCACAGATACGCAGTATTTT	CASSLGQASTDTQYF	-	TRBV5-4	-	TRBJ2-3
TGTGCCAGTAACGGAATTAGCAGCGAAAGTTCCTACAATGAGCAGTTCTTC	CASNGISSESSYNEQFF	-	TRBV19	-	TRBJ2-1
TGTGCCAGCTCAGGGACAGGGGGAGAGACCCAGTACTTC	CASSGTGGETQYF	TRBD1	TRBV18	-	TRBJ2-5
TGTGCCAGCAGTGTACAGGCGAAACTCGTAGGAAACACCATATATTTT	CASSVQAKLVGNTIYF	-	TRBV6-1	once	TRBJ1-3